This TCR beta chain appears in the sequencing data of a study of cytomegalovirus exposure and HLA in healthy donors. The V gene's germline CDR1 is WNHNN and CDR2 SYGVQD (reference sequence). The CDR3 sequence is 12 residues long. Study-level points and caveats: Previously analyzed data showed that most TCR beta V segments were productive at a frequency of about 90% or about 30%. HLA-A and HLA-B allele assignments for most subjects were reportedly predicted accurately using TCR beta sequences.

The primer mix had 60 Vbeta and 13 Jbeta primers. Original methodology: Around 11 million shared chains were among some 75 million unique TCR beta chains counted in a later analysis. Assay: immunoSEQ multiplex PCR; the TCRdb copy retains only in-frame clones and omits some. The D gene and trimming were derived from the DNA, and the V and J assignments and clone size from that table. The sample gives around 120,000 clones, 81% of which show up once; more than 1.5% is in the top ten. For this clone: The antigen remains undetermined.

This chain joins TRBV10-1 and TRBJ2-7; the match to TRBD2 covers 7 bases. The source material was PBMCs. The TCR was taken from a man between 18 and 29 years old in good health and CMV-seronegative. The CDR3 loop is CAGGVCVYEQYF. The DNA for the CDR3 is TGCGCTGGGGGGGTATGTGTCTACGAGCAGTACTTC.